The 12 T cell receptor beta chains given below trace back to one sample, sequenced in a study of PD-1 blockade in classical Hodgkin lymphoma. Clones were sequenced by immunoSEQ multiplex PCR, and TCRdb holds only the in-frame ones, with some missing. The profile covers more than 90,000 clones, with around 89% appearing a single time and more than 6.5% taken by the ten largest. Every patient was affected by relapse after autologous stem cell transplantation, while exposure to brentuximab vedotin was not uniform. The sample here was peripheral blood mononuclear cells (PBMCs), taken before the second cycle of nivolumab. The receptors derive from a human donor with classical Hodgkin lymphoma.

This chain links TRBV5-1 with TRBJ2-5; possibly TRBD1 for D (6 bases). Trimming took off 2 bases at V and 4 bases at J, with 15 bases between the two ends. Looked up from germline, CDR1 is SGHRS and CDR2 is YFSETQ. CDR3 size: 15 residues. The chain's CDR3 is CASSLAGALGETQYF. The CDR3 DNA sequence: TGCGCCAGCAGCTTAGCAGGGGCCTTGGGAGAGACCCAGTACTTC.

The chain is built from TRBV19 and TRBJ1-1, with 9 bases lining up with TRBD1. V lost 6 bases, J lost 4 bases, and 9 bases stayed unmatched. CDR1 LNHDA and CDR2 SQIVND come from the germline V gene (reference sequence). This CDR3 has 15 residues. Here the CDR3 reads CASRTTTTGGTEAFF. For the CDR3, the DNA is TGTGCCAGTAGGACCACGACGACAGGGGGCACTGAAGCTTTCTTT.

The rearrangement uses TRBV29-1 and TRBJ1-3; D unresolved. Trimming removed 6 bases at V and 0 bases at J, with 9 bases between. The CDR3 sequence is 13 residues long. Germline V gene lookup returns CDR1 SQVTM and CDR2 ANQGSEA. The CDR3 nucleotides are TGCAGCGTCGCACCGAGCTCTGGAAACACCATATATTTT. It yields the protein CSVAPSSGNTIYF.

J is TRBJ1-6 and V is TRBV5-1, with 8 bases lining up with TRBD1. V was pared by 4 bases and J by 6 bases, with 3 bases of the junction left unmatched. CDR1 is SGHRS and CDR2 is YFSETQ in the germline V gene. This CDR3 contains 14 residues. CDR3 region: CASSPGQGNSPLHF. The CDR3 DNA sequence: TGCGCCAGCAGCCCTGGACAGGGTAATTCACCCCTCCACTTT. Full variable domain (outside the CDR3, taken from reference TRBV5-1 and TRBJ1-6): KAGVTQTPRYLIKTRGQQVTLSCSPISGHRSVSWYQQTPGQGLQFLFEYFSETQRNKGNFPGRFSGRQFSNSRSEMNVSTLELGDSALYLCASSPGQGNSPLHFGNGTRLTVT.

This sequence joins TRBV6-1 and TRBJ1-1; unclear D gene. The CDR3 is 14 amino acids. Germline-derived CDR1 and CDR2 are MNHNS and SASEGT. Between the trimmed V and J ends, which lost 8 bases and 1 base, there was a span of 14 bases. DNA of the CDR3: TGTGCCAGCGAGGGAAGAAGGGCGAACACTGAAGCTTTCTTT. Amino acids: CASEGRRANTEAFF.

This clone has more than one count but fewer than ten. This sample also contains other DNA sequences that code for the same CDR3. This sequence joins TRBV6-4 and TRBJ2-3, with 9 bases identical to TRBD2. CDR1 and CDR2 from the germline V gene are MRHNA and SNTAGT. J lost 1 base, V lost 0 bases, and 2 bases had no gene match. The CDR3 runs to 16 residues. This chain's CDR3 is CASSDSSGGGTDTQYF. For the CDR3, the DNA is TGTGCCAGCAGTGACTCTAGCGGGGGTGGCACAGATACGCAGTATTTT.

The chain combines TRBV18 with TRBJ2-7; 7 nucleotides align to TRBD2. Trimming took 9 bases from V and 3 from J; bases not matched to a gene: 5. Germline CDR1 reads KGHSH; CDR2 reads LQKENI. The CDR3 covers 12 residues. CDR3 nucleotides: TGTGCCAGTTCCCGGGGGGACTACGAGCAGTACTTC. Its protein product is CASSRGDYEQYF. Combining the CDR3 with reference TRBV18 and TRBJ2-7 gives the whole variable domain NAGVMQNPRHLVRRRGQEARLRCSPMKGHSHVYWYRQLPEEGLKFMVYLQKENIIDESGMPKERFSAEFPKEGPSILRIQQVVRGDSAAYFCASSRGDYEQYFGPGTRLTVT.

V is TRBV14 and J is TRBJ1-4, with D uncertain. Per germline, CDR1 SGHDN and CDR2 FVKESK. The length of the CDR3 is 11 residues. V was shortened by 3 bases and J by 10 bases, with 6 bases between the two germline ends. The CDR3 reads CASSHFGKLFF. CDR3 in DNA: TGTGCCAGCAGCCACTTTGGAAAACTGTTTTTT.

This clone counts as medium-sized (0.01 to 0.1%). The V call is TRBV19, the J call TRBJ2-3; TRBD1 agrees at 8 bases. Germline V gene lookup returns CDR1 LNHDA and CDR2 SQIVND (reference sequence). The CDR3 runs to 14 residues. V lost 11 bases, J lost 1 base, and 8 bases stayed unmatched. CDR3 sequence: CASHSGQGTDTQYF. The CDR3 DNA reads TGTGCCTCCCACTCGGGACAGGGCACAGATACGCAGTATTTT.

V gene TRBV9 combines with J gene TRBJ2-1; 7 bases align to TRBD1. Losses at the gene ends were 0 bases for V and 5 bases for J; bases not matched to a gene: 8. CDR3 length equals 16 residues. From germline, CDR1 is SGDLS and CDR2 YYNGEE. The CDR3: CASSVGDSPGHNEQFF. CDR3 nucleotides: TGTGCCAGCAGCGTAGGGGACAGCCCAGGACACAATGAGCAGTTCTTC.

The rearrangement uses TRBV28 and TRBJ2-7; D gene ambiguous. V was cut by 4 bases and J by 0 bases, with 4 bases left in between. There are 12 residues in the CDR3. The germline V gene has CDR1 MDHEN and CDR2 SYDVKM. The CDR3: CASSSSSYEQYF. The DNA of the CDR3 is TGTGCCAGCAGTTCAAGCTCCTACGAGCAGTACTTC.

The rearrangement links TRBV7-8 to TRBJ2-1, with 9 bases matching TRBD2. CDR3 length equals 15 residues. Germline loops: CDR1 SGHVS, CDR2 FQNEAQ. The ends lost 4 bases at V and 7 bases at J; junction bases unmatched: 8. The CDR3 DNA is TGTGCCAGCAGCTCCAGCGGGGGGCCGTGGAATGAGCAGTTCTTC. Amino acid sequence: CASSSSGGPWNEQFF.